Presented here are 8 T cell receptor beta chains from one specimen sequenced in a study of blood T cell repertoires in COVID-19. Clones were sequenced by immunoSEQ multiplex PCR, and TCRdb holds only the in-frame ones, with some missing. The sample includes a few hundred thousand clones, 90% of them seen just once. Sequenced sample: peripheral blood. Receptors were obtained from an older woman with COVID-19, enrolled during active disease.

This sequence joins TRBV5-1 and TRBJ2-7; 10 bases are shared with TRBD1. Germline-derived CDR1 and CDR2 are SGHRS and YFSETQ. The V gene end was trimmed by 3 bases and the J gene end by 3 bases; junction bases not matched to a gene: 3. The length of the CDR3 is 14 residues. The CDR3, as DNA: TGCGCCAGCAGCTCGGGGGACAGGGGCTACGAGCAGTACTTC. Residues: CASSSGDRGYEQYF. Full variable domain (rest looked up from reference TRBV5-1 and TRBJ2-7): KAGVTQTPRYLIKTRGQQVTLSCSPISGHRSVSWYQQTPGQGLQFLFEYFSETQRNKGNFPGRFSGRQFSNSRSEMNVSTLELGDSALYLCASSSGDRGYEQYFGPGTRLTVT.

The V and J genes are TRBV4-1 and TRBJ1-2; D not certain. The CDR3 has 15 residues. Germline V gene data show CDR1 as MGHRA and CDR2 as YSYEKL. V was pared by 4 bases and J by 0 bases, with 12 bases between. Here the CDR3 DNA reads TGCGCCAGCAGCCCCGGGAGGGCAACTAACTATGGCTACACCTTC. This encodes CASSPGRATNYGYTF.

The CDR3 DNA reads TGTGCCAGTAGTTACGATGACAGGGGATATTCACCCCTCCACTTT. Its protein is CASSYDDRGYSPLHF. J is TRBJ1-6 and V is TRBV19; 8 positions agree with TRBD1. Germline V gene sequence: CDR1 LNHDA, CDR2 SQIVND (reference sequence). This CDR3 is built from 15 residues. After removal of 5 bases from V and 8 bases from J, the junction contained 8 bases not matched to a gene.

The CDR3 DNA sequence: TGTGCCAGTAGTTCCGTAAACACTGAAGCTTTCTTT. This codes for CASSSVNTEAFF. V is TRBV19 and J is TRBJ1-1, with D hard to call. The V end was cut by 5 bases, the J end by 2 bases, with 6 bases between. The CDR3 is 12 residues long. Germline V gene lookup returns CDR1 LNHDA and CDR2 SQIVND (reference sequence).

V usage is TRBV21-1 and J usage is TRBJ1-4; the D call TRBD1 from the table was never checked on the DNA. TRBV21-1 is annotated as a pseudogene. CDR3 length: 14 amino acids. In DNA, the CDR3 is TGTGCCAACCTTAACCGGGACAGCCCTGAAAAACTGTTTTTT. This translates into CANLNRDSPEKLFF.

The rearrangement links TRBV4-2 to TRBJ1-4; D gene uncertain. V lost 0 bases and J 14 bases, leaving 16 bases between the germline ends. Germline CDR1 is LGHNA and CDR2 is YNFKEQ. This CDR3 has 14 residues. CDR3 in amino acids: CASSQDSGQTGLFF. CDR3 sequence (DNA): TGTGCCAGCAGCCAAGATAGCGGTCAAACGGGGCTGTTTTTT.

This chain connects TRBV29-1 to TRBJ1-1; 9 positions agree with TRBD1. The germline V gene encodes CDR1 SQVTM and CDR2 ANQGSEA. V lost 7 bases and J lost 4; bases outside the gene matches: 16. The CDR3 has 16 residues. CDR3 in amino acids: CSAFVPWGQGGTEAFF. The DNA for the CDR3 is TGCAGCGCCTTTGTTCCATGGGGACAGGGTGGCACTGAAGCTTTCTTT.

This chain connects TRBV5-1 to TRBJ2-7, with TRBD1 identical over 9 bases. Unmatched junction bases numbered 7, after V lost 4 bases and J lost 5 bases. CDR1 is SGHRS, CDR2 YFSETQ, per germline. The CDR3 has 14 residues. The CDR3 DNA reads as TGCGCCAGCAGCCACTCACAGGGGGCGGACGAGCAGTACTTC. This translates into CASSHSQGADEQYF.